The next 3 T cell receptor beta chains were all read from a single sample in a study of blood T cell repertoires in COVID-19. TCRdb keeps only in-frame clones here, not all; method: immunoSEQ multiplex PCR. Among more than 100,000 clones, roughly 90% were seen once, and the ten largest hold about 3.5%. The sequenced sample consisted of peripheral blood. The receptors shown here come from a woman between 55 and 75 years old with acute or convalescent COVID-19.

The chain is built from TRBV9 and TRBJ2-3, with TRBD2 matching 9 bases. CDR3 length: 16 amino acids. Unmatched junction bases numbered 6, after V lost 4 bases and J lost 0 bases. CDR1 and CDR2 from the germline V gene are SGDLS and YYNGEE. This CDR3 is CASSPRLAASTDTQYF. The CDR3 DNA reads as TGTGCCAGCAGCCCAAGACTAGCGGCGAGCACAGATACGCAGTATTTT.

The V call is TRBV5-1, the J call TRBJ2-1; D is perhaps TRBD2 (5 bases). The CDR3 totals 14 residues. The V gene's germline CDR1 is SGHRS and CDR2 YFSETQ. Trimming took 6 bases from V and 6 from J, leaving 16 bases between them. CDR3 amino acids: CASKDGVRANEQFF. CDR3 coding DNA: TGCGCCAGCAAGGACGGGGTGAGGGCCAATGAGCAGTTCTTC.

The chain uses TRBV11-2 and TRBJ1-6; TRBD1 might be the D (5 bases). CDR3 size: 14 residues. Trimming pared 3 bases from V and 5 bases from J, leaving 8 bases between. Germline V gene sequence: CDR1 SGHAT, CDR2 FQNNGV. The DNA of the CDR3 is TGTGCCAGCAGCTTGACAGACAATAATTCACCCCTCCACTTT. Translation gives CASSLTDNNSPLHF.